This TCR beta chain was identified in a study of blood T cell repertoires in COVID-19. The wider study: Nucleic acid was either cDNA or gDNA, and it came from T cells, B-cell-depleted T cells, or PBMCs.

Source study methods: Estimated nucleated cell counts came from reference gene primer amplification. Some clones are missing from TCRdb's copy, which holds only in-frame ones; the method was immunoSEQ multiplex PCR. Clone size and V and J calls were adopted from that table, with D and trimming inferred from the DNA. The top ten clones hold roughly 4% of a sample with about 250,000 clones, 75% to 90% of them seen once. Sequenced material: PBMCs or T cells enriched from blood (not recorded which). The clonotype was recovered from a woman aged 25 to 45 who had recovered from COVID-19.

CDR3: CASSQDRGSGNTIYF. DNA of the CDR3: TGTGCCAGCAGCCAAGATCGGGGCTCTGGAAACACCATATATTTT. This chain uses TRBV4-2 with TRBJ1-3; D is unclear. The CDR3 sequence is 15 residues long. Germline V gene data show CDR1 as LGHNA and CDR2 as YNFKEQ. V was pared by 0 bases and J by 0 bases, with 6 bases between.